Listed below are T cell receptor beta chains from one sample, sequenced in a study of high-grade serous ovarian cancer treatment subgroups. Sequencing used immunoSEQ multiplex PCR; TCRdb keeps in-frame clones, though not all of them. The profile shows roughly 6,000 clones, 60% to 75% of them singletons. Material for sequencing was tumor tissue. Receptors originate from a human donor with high-grade serous ovarian cancer. CDR3s include the opening cysteine and the closing phenylalanine or tryptophan. Each record gives: CDR3 protein, CDR3 DNA, V gene, CDR3 length, J gene, D gene, clone size. The D gene is left open where the match is weak. Size is omitted from some rows. Given values are once, few, many or a class for expanded clones.

cdr3_aa: CASSLGGNTGELFF
cdr3_nt: TGTGCCAGCAGTTTAGGGGGGAACACCGGGGAGCTGTTTTTT
v_call: TRBV6-5
cdr3_length: 14
j_call: TRBJ2-2
d_call: -
clone_size: few

cdr3_aa: CASSLGGNTEAFF
cdr3_nt: TGTGCCAGCAGCTTAGGGGGGAACACTGAAGCTTTCTTT
v_call: TRBV11-2
cdr3_length: 13
j_call: TRBJ1-1
d_call: -
clone_size: -

cdr3_aa: CASRQGDRAKVENTEAFF
cdr3_nt: TGTGCCAGCAGGCAAGGGGACAGGGCGAAGGTTGAGAACACTGAAGCTTTCTTT
v_call: TRBV9
cdr3_length: 18
j_call: TRBJ1-1
d_call: TRBD1
clone_size: -

cdr3_aa: CAWSRAGRIQETQYF
cdr3_nt: TGTGCCTGGAGTAGAGCGGGGCGTATTCAAGAGACCCAGTACTTC
v_call: TRBV30
cdr3_length: 15
j_call: TRBJ2-5
d_call: TRBD2
clone_size: -

cdr3_aa: CASSALDSSPDYGYTF
cdr3_nt: TGTGCCAGCAGCGCGTTGGACAGTTCCCCGGATTATGGCTACACCTTC
v_call: TRBV11-1
cdr3_length: 16
j_call: TRBJ1-2
d_call: -
clone_size: -

cdr3_aa: CASSLAPTTANQPQHF
cdr3_nt: TGTGCCAGCAGCTTAGCGCCGACAACAGCAAATCAGCCCCAGCATTTT
v_call: TRBV7-2
cdr3_length: 16
j_call: TRBJ1-5
d_call: -
clone_size: -

cdr3_aa: CASRHQGATEAFF
cdr3_nt: TGTGCCAGCAGACATCAGGGCGCCACTGAAGCTTTCTTT
v_call: TRBV6-6
cdr3_length: 13
j_call: TRBJ1-1
d_call: -
clone_size: few

cdr3_aa: CSVGMQGGNTEAFF
cdr3_nt: TGCAGCGTTGGAATGCAGGGGGGGAACACTGAAGCTTTCTTT
v_call: TRBV29-1
cdr3_length: 14
j_call: TRBJ1-1
d_call: TRBD1
clone_size: few

cdr3_aa: CASSPGIHTEAFF
cdr3_nt: TGTGCCAGCAGTCCCGGGATCCACACTGAAGCTTTCTTT
v_call: TRBV7-1
cdr3_length: 13
j_call: TRBJ1-1
d_call: -
clone_size: -

cdr3_aa: CASSLDRVHGYTF
cdr3_nt: TGTGCCAGCAGTCTGGACAGGGTGCACGGCTACACCTTC
v_call: TRBV28
cdr3_length: 13
j_call: TRBJ1-2
d_call: TRBD1
clone_size: few

cdr3_aa: CASSFKGDMNTEAFF
cdr3_nt: TGCGCCAGCAGCTTCAAAGGGGATATGAACACTGAAGCTTTCTTT
v_call: TRBV5-1
cdr3_length: 15
j_call: TRBJ1-1
d_call: -
clone_size: -

cdr3_aa: CASSPGTGEETQYF
cdr3_nt: TGTGCCAGCAGCCCGGGGACAGGGGAGGAGACCCAGTACTTC
v_call: TRBV9
cdr3_length: 14
j_call: TRBJ2-5
d_call: TRBD1
clone_size: -

cdr3_aa: CASSLASVNYEQYF
cdr3_nt: TGTGCCAGCAGCTTAGCCTCAGTTAACTACGAGCAGTACTTC
v_call: TRBV7-2
cdr3_length: 14
j_call: TRBJ2-7
d_call: -
clone_size: few

cdr3_aa: CASSTGQTYEQYF
cdr3_nt: TGTGCCAGCAGTACTGGACAGACCTACGAGCAGTACTTC
v_call: TRBV7-2
cdr3_length: 13
j_call: TRBJ2-7
d_call: -
clone_size: -

cdr3_aa: CASSVVSFTDTQYF
cdr3_nt: TGCGCCAGCAGTGTCGTTTCGTTCACAGATACGCAGTATTTT
v_call: TRBV10-1
cdr3_length: 14
j_call: TRBJ2-3
d_call: -
clone_size: -

cdr3_aa: CASSLLLQVSYGYTF
cdr3_nt: TGTGCCAGCAGCTTGCTTCTTCAGGTTAGCTATGGCTACACCTTC
v_call: TRBV5-8
cdr3_length: 15
j_call: TRBJ1-2
d_call: -
clone_size: few

cdr3_aa: CASSPQGQNYGYTF
cdr3_nt: TGTGCCAGCTCACCACAGGGGCAGAACTATGGCTACACCTTC
v_call: TRBV18
cdr3_length: 14
j_call: TRBJ1-2
d_call: -
clone_size: few

cdr3_aa: CASRRTGTEAFF
cdr3_nt: TGTGCCAGCAGGAGGACCGGAACTGAAGCTTTCTTT
v_call: TRBV5-4
cdr3_length: 12
j_call: TRBJ1-1
d_call: -
clone_size: -

cdr3_aa: CASSSEGRGNQPQHF
cdr3_nt: TGTGCCAGCAGCTCTGAGGGGCGCGGCAATCAGCCCCAGCATTTT
v_call: TRBV6-6
cdr3_length: 15
j_call: TRBJ1-5
d_call: -
clone_size: -

cdr3_aa: CASSWTGVENTEAFF
cdr3_nt: TGTGCCAGCTCGTGGACAGGGGTCGAGAACACTGAAGCTTTCTTT
v_call: TRBV18
cdr3_length: 15
j_call: TRBJ1-1
d_call: TRBD1
clone_size: few

cdr3_aa: CASSATGAPNQPQHF
cdr3_nt: TGTGCCAGCAGCGCGACAGGGGCTCCAAATCAGCCCCAGCATTTT
v_call: TRBV5-5
cdr3_length: 15
j_call: TRBJ1-5
d_call: TRBD1
clone_size: -

cdr3_aa: CASSLASHQPQHF
cdr3_nt: TGTGCCAGCAGCCTCGCCAGTCATCAGCCCCAGCATTTT
v_call: TRBV6-5
cdr3_length: 13
j_call: TRBJ1-5
d_call: -
clone_size: once

cdr3_aa: CASRHRGSEKLFF
cdr3_nt: TGCGCCAGCAGACACAGAGGAAGCGAAAAACTGTTTTTT
v_call: TRBV4-1
cdr3_length: 13
j_call: TRBJ1-4
d_call: -
clone_size: -

cdr3_aa: CASSENYGELFF
cdr3_nt: TGTGCCAGCAGTGAAAACTACGGGGAGCTGTTTTTT
v_call: TRBV6-1
cdr3_length: 12
j_call: TRBJ2-2
d_call: -
clone_size: -

cdr3_aa: CASSFQQETQYF
cdr3_nt: TGTGCCAGTAGTTTTCAGCAAGAGACCCAGTACTTC
v_call: TRBV19
cdr3_length: 12
j_call: TRBJ2-5
d_call: -
clone_size: -

cdr3_aa: CSVARTDDYGYTF
cdr3_nt: TGCAGCGTGGCCCGGACCGACGACTATGGCTACACCTTC
v_call: TRBV29-1
cdr3_length: 13
j_call: TRBJ1-2
d_call: -
clone_size: -

cdr3_aa: CASSMLRSTDTQYF
cdr3_nt: TGCGCCAGCAGCATGCTGAGGAGCACAGATACGCAGTATTTT
v_call: TRBV5-1
cdr3_length: 14
j_call: TRBJ2-3
d_call: -
clone_size: -